The T cell receptor beta chain under discussion was sequenced for a study of identifying expanded T cells in peripheral blood. Study-wide results and limits: Roughly 1.2 clones differed between technical replicates, versus around 15 and 19 over time. Variance in clone template counts between roughly 2-week samples significantly increased with total template count across all healthy donors.

As regards this clone: What it binds is unknown.

TCRdb's table, derived via immunoSEQ multiplex PCR, lists solely in-frame clones and lacks some. The sample has around 100,000 clones; 85% to 90% are singletons. Per the germline V gene, CDR1 is MNHEY and CDR2 is SMNVEV (reference sequence). The CDR3 is 15 amino acids. The V end was cut by 6 bases, the J end by 4 bases, with 17 bases between. Collection occurred without any documented infections or immune events in donors. The V gene is TRBV27, the J gene TRBJ2-3; D is unresolved. Sequenced: blood. This TCR was recovered from a person aged 18 to 75 in good health. This chain's CDR3 is CASRLFSGSSDTQYF. The DNA for the CDR3 is TGTGCCAGCAGGCTCTTTTCAGGCAGTTCAGATACGCAGTATTTT.